This T cell receptor (beta chain) was retrieved from a study of blood T cell repertoires in COVID-19 (TCRdb year 2020). For the wider study: Samples covering the acute and convalescent phases of COVID-19 were provided by collaborators in the United States, Italy and Spain. The dataset comprised deeply sampled blood TCRbeta repertoires from subjects exposed to, actively infected with, or recovered from COVID-19. Where HLA class I and class II types were available, the types were taken from metadata supplied by the sample provider, not from assay-based typing. The repertoires were released in a freely available public database intended as a resource for research on the immune response to SARS-CoV-2. The samples were drawn from the first 160 participants of the ongoing ImmuneRACE study and from over 950 subjects provided by 6 global collaborators. The prospective study material was composed of cDNA or gDNA derived from T cells, B-cell-depleted T cells, or PBMCs. Nearly every sample came with metadata listing a de-identified subject ID, COVID-19 status, age in years and sex.

The immunoSEQ Assay, a bias-controlled multiplex PCR, was used to amplify TCRbeta CDR3 regions from genomic DNA. The source study handled its data this way. The number of nucleated cells in each sample was estimated by amplification of reference gene primers within the assay. To quantify the absolute abundance of each unique TCRbeta CDR3 rearrangement, sequence reads were collapsed and filtered. For each sample, productive Simpson clonality was calculated as the square root of Simpson's diversity index across productive rearrangements. The table comes from immuneACCESS by way of TCRdb, which keeps in-frame sequences with V and J called. Part of the clones is missing from these tables; in studies checked, under half for an unresolved V gene and the rest for unknown reasons. D and trimming come from the DNA, and the V and J calls and clone size come from that table. The sample includes about 240,000 clones, with approximately 84% observed a single time. 4% to 4.5% of the sample comes from the top ten.

Each collaborating institution followed its own protocols to collect whole blood in K2EDTA tubes. For TCRbeta analysis, collaborator samples were shipped as frozen whole blood, as isolated PBMCs, or as DNA extracted from either sample type. General conclusions and limits of the study: How much clinical and demographic metadata was included differed by source and by participant, and the metadata was provided uncurated.

Trimming accounts for 4 bases at V and 3 bases at J, while the number of junction bases matched to no gene is 7. CDR1 and CDR2 are read off the germline V gene as MDHEN and SYDVKM. Taken from cysteine to phenylalanine, the CDR3 has 15 residues. Kept here is only the CDR3 DNA, which spans 45 bases and is read in frame from base 1. On this clone: Its antigen remains unidentified. Qualities for individual bases were not recorded, and no much larger clone is one base off.

The TCR comes from a man aged 50-60 years with acute or convalescent COVID-19. The sequencing sample was made of peripheral blood. The rearranged chain carries TRBV28 and TRBJ2-7; TRBD1 matches 9 bases in the middle. The nucleotide sequence is given as TGTGCCAGCAGTTCCATGGACAGGGGATACTACGAGCAGTACTTC. Its translation reads: CASSSMDRGYYEQYF.